This TCR beta chain stems from a study of blood T cell repertoires in COVID-19. Sequencing used immunoSEQ multiplex PCR; TCRdb keeps in-frame clones, though not all of them. This table has about 260,000 clones, approximately 86% appearing once. The CDR3 is made up of 14 amino acids. V was pared by 3 bases and J by 5 bases, with 13 bases between. CDR1 and CDR2 from the germline V gene are LNHDA and SQIVND (reference sequence). This chain uses TRBV19 with TRBJ1-1, with D perhaps TRBD1 (6 bases). Sequenced input: peripheral blood. The origin of this receptor is a woman aged 55-75 years with COVID-19, enrolled during active disease. CDR3 amino acids: CASSIRDIRTEAFF. For the CDR3, the DNA is TGTGCCAGTAGTATTCGGGACATCCGTACTGAAGCTTTCTTT.